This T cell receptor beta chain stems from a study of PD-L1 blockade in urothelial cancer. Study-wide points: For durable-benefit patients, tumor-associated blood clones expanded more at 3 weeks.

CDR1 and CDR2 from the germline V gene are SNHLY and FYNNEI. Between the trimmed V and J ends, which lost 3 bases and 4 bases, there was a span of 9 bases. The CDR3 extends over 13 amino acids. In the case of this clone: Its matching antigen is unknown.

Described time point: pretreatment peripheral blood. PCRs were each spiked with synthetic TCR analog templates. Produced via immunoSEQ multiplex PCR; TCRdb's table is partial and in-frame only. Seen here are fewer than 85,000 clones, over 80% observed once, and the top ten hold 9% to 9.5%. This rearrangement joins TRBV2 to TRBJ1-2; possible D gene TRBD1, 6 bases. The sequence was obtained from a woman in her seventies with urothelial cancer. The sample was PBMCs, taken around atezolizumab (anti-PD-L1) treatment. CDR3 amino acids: CASSDQGTYGYTF. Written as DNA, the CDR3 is TGTGCCAGCAGTGATCAGGGGACCTATGGCTACACCTTC. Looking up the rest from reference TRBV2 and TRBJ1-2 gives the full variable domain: EPEVTQTPSHQVTQMGQEVILRCVPISNHLYFYWYRQILGQKVEFLVSFYNNEISEKSEIFDDQFSVERPDGSNFTLKIRSTKLEDSAMYFCASSDQGTYGYTFGSGTRLTVV.